The present entry profiles one T cell receptor (beta chain) with its context. This record belongs to a study of blood T cell repertoires in COVID-19. Study-level background: Samples of COVID-19 (acute and convalescent) were obtained from the United States, Italy and Spain. T cells, B-cell-depleted T cells, or PBMCs provided the cDNA or gDNA that served as material.

Authors' methods: By means of reference gene primer amplification, nucleated cell counts were estimated. Some clones are missing from TCRdb's copy, which holds only in-frame ones; the method was immunoSEQ multiplex PCR. The V and J calls and clone size are taken from that table; D and trimming were inferred from the DNA. This table holds 65,000 to 100,000 clones, 80% to 90% found once. V lost 3 bases to trimming and J lost 5 bases, with 17 bases between them. CDR1 SGDLS and CDR2 YYNGEE come from the germline V gene. This CDR3 is 15 amino acids long. V gene TRBV9 combines with J gene TRBJ1-2; D is uncertain. The TCR sequence derives from a man between 45 and 60 years old with acute or convalescent COVID-19. Sequenced: peripheral blood. CDR3 loop: CASSAGGVGRYGYTF. The CDR3 bases are TGTGCCAGCAGCGCGGGCGGGGTCGGGAGGTATGGCTACACCTTC. Variable domain in full (rest from reference TRBV9 and TRBJ1-2): DSGVTQTPKHLITATGQRVTLRCSPRSGDLSVYWYQQSLDQGLQFLIQYYNGEERAKGNILERFSAQQFPDLHSELNLSSLELGDSALYFCASSAGGVGRYGYTFGSGTRLTVV.